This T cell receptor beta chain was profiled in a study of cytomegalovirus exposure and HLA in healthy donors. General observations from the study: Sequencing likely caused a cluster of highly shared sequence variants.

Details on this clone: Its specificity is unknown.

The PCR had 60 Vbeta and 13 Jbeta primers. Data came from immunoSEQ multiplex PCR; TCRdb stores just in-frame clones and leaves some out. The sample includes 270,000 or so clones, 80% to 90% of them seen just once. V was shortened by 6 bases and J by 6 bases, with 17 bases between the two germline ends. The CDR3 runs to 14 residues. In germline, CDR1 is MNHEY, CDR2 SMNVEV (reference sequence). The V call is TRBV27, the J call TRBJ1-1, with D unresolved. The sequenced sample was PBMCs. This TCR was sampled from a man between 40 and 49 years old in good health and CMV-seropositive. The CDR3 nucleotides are TGTGCCAGCAGACTGCTTGCGGGTTTAGCTGAAGCTTTCTTT. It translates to CASRLLAGLAEAFF.